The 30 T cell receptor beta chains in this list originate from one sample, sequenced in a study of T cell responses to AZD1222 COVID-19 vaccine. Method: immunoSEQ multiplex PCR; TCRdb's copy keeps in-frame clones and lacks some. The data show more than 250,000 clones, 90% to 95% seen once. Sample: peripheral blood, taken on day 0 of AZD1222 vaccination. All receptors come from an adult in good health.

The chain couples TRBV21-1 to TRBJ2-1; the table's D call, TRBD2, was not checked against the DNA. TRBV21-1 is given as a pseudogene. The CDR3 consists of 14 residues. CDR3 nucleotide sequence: TGTGCCAGCAGCACCCGGGACTGCCCCAATGAGCAGTTCTTC. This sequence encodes CASSTRDCPNEQFF.

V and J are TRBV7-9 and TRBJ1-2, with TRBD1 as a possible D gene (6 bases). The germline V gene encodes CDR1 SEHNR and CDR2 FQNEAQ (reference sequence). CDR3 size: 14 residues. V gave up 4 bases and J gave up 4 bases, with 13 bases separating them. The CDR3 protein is CASSSARTAYGYTF. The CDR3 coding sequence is TGTGCCAGCAGCTCCGCCCGGACAGCCTATGGCTACACCTTC. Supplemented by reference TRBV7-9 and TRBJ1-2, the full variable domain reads DTGVSQNPRHKITKRGQNVTFRCDPISEHNRLYWYRQTLGQGPEFLTYFQNEAQLEKSRLLSDRFSAERPKGSFSTLEIQRTEQGDSAMYLCASSSARTAYGYTFGSGTRLTVV.

The CDR3 protein is CASSTGLPAVEQYF. In nucleotides, the CDR3 is TGTGCCAGCAGCACGGGACTTCCCGCTGTGGAGCAGTACTTC. The chain joins TRBV7-8 to TRBJ2-7; D might be TRBD2 (6 bases). CDR3 length: 14 residues. V was trimmed by 5 bases and J by 7 bases, leaving 18 bases between them. CDR1 and CDR2 (germline): SGHVS, FQNEAQ.

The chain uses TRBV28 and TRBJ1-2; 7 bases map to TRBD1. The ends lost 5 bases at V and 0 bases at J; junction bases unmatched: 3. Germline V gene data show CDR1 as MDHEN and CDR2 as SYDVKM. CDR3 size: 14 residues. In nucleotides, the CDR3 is TGTGCCAGCAGTCCGGGACAGTCTAACTATGGCTACACCTTC. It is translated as CASSPGQSNYGYTF.

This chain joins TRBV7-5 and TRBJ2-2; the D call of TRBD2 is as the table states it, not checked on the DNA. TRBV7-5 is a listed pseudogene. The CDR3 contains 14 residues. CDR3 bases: TGTGCCAGGGGGCCGGGACTACCCACCGGGGAGCTGTTTTTT. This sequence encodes CARGPGLPTGELFF.

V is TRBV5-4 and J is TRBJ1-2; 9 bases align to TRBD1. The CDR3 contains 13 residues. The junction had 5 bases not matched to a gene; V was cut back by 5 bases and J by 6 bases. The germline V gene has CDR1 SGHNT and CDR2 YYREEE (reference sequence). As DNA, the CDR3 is TGTGCCAGCAGGTTACAGGGGGCGAATGGCTACACCTTC. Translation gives CASRLQGANGYTF.

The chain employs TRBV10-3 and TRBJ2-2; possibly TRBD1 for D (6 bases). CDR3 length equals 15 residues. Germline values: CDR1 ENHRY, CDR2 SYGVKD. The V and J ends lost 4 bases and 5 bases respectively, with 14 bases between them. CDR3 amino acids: CAISGGRGETGELFF. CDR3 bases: TGTGCCATCAGTGGAGGCAGGGGTGAGACCGGGGAGCTGTTTTTT.

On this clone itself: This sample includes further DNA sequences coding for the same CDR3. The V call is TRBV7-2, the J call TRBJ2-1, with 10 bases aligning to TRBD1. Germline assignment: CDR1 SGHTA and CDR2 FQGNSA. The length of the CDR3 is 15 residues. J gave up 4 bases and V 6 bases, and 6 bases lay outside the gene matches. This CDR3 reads CASSSDRGSYNEQFF. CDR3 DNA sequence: TGTGCCAGCAGTTCGGACAGGGGGTCGTACAATGAGCAGTTCTTC.

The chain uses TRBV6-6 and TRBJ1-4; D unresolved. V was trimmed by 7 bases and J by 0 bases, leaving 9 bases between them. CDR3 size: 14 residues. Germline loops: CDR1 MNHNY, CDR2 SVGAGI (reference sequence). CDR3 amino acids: CASTLGTTNEKLFF. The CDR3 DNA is TGTGCCAGCACACTTGGGACAACTAATGAAAAACTGTTTTTT.

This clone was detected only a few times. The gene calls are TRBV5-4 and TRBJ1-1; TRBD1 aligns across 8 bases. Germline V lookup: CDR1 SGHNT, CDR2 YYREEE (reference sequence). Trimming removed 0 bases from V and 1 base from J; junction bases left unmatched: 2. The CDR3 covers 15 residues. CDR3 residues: CASSLAGTGNTEAFF. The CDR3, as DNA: TGTGCCAGCAGCTTGGCCGGGACAGGGAACACTGAAGCTTTCTTT.

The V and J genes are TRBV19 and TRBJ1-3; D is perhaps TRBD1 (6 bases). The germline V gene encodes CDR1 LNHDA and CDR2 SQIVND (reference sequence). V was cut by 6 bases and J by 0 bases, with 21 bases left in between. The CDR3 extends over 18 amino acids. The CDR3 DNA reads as TGTGCCAGTAGCACCTACAGGGAACCTTTCAACTCTGGAAACACCATATATTTT. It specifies CASSTYREPFNSGNTIYF. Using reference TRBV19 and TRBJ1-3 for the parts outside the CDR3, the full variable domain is DGGITQSPKYLFRKEGQNVTLSCEQNLNHDAMYWYRQDPGQGLRLIYYSQIVNDFQKGDIAEGYSVSREKKESFPLTVTSAQKNPTAFYLCASSTYREPFNSGNTIYFGEGSWLTVV.

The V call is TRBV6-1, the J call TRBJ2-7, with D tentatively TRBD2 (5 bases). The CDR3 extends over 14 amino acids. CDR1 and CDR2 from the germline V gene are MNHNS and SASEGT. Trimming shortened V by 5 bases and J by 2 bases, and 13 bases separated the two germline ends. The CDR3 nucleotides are TGTGCCAGCAGTACTCGGACGGGGACCTACGAGCAGTACTTC. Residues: CASSTRTGTYEQYF.

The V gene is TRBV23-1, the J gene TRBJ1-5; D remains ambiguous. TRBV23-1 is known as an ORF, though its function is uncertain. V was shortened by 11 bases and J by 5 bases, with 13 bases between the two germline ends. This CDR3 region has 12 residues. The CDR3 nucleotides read TGCGCCGGAGAGGTTTGGGATCAGCCCCAGCATTTT. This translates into CAGEVWDQPQHF.

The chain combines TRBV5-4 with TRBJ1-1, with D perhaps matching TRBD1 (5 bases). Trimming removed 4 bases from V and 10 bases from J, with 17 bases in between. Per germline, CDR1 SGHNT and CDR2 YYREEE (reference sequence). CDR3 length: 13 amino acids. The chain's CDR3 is CASSRDSPGGAFF. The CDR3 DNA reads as TGTGCCAGCAGCCGCGACAGTCCGGGGGGAGCTTTCTTT.

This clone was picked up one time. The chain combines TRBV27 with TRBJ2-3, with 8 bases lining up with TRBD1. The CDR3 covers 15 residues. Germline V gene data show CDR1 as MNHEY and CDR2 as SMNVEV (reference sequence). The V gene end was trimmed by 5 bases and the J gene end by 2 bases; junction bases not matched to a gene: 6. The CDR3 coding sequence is TGTGCCAGCAGTCAGACAGGGGAGTACACAGATACGCAGTATTTT. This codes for CASSQTGEYTDTQYF.

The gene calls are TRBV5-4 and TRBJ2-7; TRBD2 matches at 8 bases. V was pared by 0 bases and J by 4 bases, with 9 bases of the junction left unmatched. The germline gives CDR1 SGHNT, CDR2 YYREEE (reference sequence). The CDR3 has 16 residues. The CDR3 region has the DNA TGTGCCAGCAGCTTGGGGGGACTAGGAGGTTCGTACGAGCAGTACTTC. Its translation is CASSLGGLGGSYEQYF.

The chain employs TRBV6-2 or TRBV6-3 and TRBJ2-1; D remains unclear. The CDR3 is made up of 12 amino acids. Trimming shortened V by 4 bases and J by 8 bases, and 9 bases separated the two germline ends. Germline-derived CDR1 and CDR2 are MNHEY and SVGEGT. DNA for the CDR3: TGTGCCAGCAGTTGGCCCACTGATGAGCAGTTCTTC. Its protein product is CASSWPTDEQFF.

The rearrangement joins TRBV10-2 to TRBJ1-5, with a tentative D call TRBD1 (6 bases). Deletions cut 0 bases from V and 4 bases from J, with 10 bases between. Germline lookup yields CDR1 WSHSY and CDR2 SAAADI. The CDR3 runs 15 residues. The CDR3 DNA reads TGCGCCAGCAGTGAGTCGACGACAGGTAATCAGCCCCAGCATTTT. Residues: CASSESTTGNQPQHF.

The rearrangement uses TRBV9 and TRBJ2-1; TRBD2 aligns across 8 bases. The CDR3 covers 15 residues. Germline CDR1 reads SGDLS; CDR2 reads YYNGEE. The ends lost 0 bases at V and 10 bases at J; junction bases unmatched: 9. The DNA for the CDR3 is TGTGCCAGCAGCGTAGTAAGCGGGAGAGGGAGAGAGCAGTTCTTC. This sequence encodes CASSVVSGRGREQFF.

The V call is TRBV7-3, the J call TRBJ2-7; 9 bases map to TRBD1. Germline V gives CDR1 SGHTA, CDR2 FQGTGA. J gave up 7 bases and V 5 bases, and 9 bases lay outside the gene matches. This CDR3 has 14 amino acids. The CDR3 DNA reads TGTGCCAGCAGCGCAGGGACAGGGACGAGGGAGCAGTACTTC. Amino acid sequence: CASSAGTGTREQYF.

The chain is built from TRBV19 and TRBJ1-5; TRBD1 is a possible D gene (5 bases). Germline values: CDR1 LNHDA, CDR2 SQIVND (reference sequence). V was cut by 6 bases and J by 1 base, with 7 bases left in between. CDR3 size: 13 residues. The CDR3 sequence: CASRDTSNQPQHF. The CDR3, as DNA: TGTGCCAGTAGGGACACCAGCAATCAGCCCCAGCATTTT.

The CDR3 nucleotides are TGCGCCAGCAGCTTGGGACAGGAACCTCCCTACGAGCAGTACTTC. Encoded protein: CASSLGQEPPYEQYF. This chain links TRBV5-1 with TRBJ2-7, with a weak D call TRBD1 (6 bases). The germline CDR1 and CDR2 sequences are SGHRS and YFSETQ. This CDR3 contains 15 residues. The ends were cut back, 0 bases at V and 2 bases at J, with 12 bases in the middle.

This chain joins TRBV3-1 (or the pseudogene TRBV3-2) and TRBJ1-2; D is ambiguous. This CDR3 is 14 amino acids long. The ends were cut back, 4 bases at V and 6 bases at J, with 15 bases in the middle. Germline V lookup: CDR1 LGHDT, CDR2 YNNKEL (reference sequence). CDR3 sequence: CASSRLDGRDGYTF. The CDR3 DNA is TGTGCCAGCAGCCGGTTGGACGGGCGGGATGGCTACACCTTC.

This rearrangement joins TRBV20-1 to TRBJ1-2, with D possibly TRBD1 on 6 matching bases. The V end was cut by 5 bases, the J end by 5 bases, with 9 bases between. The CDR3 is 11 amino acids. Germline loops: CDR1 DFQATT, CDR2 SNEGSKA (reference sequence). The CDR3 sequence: CSAWTEYGYTF. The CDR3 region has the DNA TGCAGTGCTTGGACAGAATATGGCTACACCTTC.

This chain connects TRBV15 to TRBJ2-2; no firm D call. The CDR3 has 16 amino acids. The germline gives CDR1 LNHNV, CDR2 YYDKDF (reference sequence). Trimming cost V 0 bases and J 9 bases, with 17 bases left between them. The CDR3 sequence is CATSRDPKLIGRELFF. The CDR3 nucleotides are TGTGCCACCAGCAGAGACCCTAAACTCATCGGCCGGGAGCTGTTTTTT.

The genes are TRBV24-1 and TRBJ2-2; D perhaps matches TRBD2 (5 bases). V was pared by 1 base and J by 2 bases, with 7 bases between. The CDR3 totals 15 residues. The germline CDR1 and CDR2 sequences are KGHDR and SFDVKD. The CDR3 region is CATSDFRGNTGELFF. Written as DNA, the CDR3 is TGTGCCACCAGTGATTTTCGGGGTAACACCGGGGAGCTGTTTTTT.

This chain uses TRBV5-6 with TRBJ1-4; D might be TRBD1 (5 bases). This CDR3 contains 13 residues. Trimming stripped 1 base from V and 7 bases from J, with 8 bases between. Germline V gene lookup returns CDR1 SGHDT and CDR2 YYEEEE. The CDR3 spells CASSLRQPEKLFF. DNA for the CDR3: TGTGCCAGCAGCTTGAGACAGCCTGAAAAACTGTTTTTT.

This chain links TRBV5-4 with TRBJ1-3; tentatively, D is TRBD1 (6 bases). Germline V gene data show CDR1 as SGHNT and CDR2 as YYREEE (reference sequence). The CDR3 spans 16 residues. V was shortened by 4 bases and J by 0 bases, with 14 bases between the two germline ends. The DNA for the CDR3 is TGTGCCAGCAGCCCGGACAGCACGATCTCTGGAAACACCATATATTTT. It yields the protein CASSPDSTISGNTIYF.

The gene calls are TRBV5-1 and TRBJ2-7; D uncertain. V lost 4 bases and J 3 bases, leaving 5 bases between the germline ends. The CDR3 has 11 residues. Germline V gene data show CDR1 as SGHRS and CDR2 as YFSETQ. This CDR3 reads CASSTDYEQYF. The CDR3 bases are TGCGCCAGCAGCACAGACTACGAGCAGTACTTC.

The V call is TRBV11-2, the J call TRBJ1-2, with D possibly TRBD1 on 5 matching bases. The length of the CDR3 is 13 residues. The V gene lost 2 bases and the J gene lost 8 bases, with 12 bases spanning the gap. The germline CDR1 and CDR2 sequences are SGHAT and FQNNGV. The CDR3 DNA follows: TGTGCCAGCAGCTTATCAGGGAGCGGCGGCTACACCTTC. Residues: CASSLSGSGGYTF.